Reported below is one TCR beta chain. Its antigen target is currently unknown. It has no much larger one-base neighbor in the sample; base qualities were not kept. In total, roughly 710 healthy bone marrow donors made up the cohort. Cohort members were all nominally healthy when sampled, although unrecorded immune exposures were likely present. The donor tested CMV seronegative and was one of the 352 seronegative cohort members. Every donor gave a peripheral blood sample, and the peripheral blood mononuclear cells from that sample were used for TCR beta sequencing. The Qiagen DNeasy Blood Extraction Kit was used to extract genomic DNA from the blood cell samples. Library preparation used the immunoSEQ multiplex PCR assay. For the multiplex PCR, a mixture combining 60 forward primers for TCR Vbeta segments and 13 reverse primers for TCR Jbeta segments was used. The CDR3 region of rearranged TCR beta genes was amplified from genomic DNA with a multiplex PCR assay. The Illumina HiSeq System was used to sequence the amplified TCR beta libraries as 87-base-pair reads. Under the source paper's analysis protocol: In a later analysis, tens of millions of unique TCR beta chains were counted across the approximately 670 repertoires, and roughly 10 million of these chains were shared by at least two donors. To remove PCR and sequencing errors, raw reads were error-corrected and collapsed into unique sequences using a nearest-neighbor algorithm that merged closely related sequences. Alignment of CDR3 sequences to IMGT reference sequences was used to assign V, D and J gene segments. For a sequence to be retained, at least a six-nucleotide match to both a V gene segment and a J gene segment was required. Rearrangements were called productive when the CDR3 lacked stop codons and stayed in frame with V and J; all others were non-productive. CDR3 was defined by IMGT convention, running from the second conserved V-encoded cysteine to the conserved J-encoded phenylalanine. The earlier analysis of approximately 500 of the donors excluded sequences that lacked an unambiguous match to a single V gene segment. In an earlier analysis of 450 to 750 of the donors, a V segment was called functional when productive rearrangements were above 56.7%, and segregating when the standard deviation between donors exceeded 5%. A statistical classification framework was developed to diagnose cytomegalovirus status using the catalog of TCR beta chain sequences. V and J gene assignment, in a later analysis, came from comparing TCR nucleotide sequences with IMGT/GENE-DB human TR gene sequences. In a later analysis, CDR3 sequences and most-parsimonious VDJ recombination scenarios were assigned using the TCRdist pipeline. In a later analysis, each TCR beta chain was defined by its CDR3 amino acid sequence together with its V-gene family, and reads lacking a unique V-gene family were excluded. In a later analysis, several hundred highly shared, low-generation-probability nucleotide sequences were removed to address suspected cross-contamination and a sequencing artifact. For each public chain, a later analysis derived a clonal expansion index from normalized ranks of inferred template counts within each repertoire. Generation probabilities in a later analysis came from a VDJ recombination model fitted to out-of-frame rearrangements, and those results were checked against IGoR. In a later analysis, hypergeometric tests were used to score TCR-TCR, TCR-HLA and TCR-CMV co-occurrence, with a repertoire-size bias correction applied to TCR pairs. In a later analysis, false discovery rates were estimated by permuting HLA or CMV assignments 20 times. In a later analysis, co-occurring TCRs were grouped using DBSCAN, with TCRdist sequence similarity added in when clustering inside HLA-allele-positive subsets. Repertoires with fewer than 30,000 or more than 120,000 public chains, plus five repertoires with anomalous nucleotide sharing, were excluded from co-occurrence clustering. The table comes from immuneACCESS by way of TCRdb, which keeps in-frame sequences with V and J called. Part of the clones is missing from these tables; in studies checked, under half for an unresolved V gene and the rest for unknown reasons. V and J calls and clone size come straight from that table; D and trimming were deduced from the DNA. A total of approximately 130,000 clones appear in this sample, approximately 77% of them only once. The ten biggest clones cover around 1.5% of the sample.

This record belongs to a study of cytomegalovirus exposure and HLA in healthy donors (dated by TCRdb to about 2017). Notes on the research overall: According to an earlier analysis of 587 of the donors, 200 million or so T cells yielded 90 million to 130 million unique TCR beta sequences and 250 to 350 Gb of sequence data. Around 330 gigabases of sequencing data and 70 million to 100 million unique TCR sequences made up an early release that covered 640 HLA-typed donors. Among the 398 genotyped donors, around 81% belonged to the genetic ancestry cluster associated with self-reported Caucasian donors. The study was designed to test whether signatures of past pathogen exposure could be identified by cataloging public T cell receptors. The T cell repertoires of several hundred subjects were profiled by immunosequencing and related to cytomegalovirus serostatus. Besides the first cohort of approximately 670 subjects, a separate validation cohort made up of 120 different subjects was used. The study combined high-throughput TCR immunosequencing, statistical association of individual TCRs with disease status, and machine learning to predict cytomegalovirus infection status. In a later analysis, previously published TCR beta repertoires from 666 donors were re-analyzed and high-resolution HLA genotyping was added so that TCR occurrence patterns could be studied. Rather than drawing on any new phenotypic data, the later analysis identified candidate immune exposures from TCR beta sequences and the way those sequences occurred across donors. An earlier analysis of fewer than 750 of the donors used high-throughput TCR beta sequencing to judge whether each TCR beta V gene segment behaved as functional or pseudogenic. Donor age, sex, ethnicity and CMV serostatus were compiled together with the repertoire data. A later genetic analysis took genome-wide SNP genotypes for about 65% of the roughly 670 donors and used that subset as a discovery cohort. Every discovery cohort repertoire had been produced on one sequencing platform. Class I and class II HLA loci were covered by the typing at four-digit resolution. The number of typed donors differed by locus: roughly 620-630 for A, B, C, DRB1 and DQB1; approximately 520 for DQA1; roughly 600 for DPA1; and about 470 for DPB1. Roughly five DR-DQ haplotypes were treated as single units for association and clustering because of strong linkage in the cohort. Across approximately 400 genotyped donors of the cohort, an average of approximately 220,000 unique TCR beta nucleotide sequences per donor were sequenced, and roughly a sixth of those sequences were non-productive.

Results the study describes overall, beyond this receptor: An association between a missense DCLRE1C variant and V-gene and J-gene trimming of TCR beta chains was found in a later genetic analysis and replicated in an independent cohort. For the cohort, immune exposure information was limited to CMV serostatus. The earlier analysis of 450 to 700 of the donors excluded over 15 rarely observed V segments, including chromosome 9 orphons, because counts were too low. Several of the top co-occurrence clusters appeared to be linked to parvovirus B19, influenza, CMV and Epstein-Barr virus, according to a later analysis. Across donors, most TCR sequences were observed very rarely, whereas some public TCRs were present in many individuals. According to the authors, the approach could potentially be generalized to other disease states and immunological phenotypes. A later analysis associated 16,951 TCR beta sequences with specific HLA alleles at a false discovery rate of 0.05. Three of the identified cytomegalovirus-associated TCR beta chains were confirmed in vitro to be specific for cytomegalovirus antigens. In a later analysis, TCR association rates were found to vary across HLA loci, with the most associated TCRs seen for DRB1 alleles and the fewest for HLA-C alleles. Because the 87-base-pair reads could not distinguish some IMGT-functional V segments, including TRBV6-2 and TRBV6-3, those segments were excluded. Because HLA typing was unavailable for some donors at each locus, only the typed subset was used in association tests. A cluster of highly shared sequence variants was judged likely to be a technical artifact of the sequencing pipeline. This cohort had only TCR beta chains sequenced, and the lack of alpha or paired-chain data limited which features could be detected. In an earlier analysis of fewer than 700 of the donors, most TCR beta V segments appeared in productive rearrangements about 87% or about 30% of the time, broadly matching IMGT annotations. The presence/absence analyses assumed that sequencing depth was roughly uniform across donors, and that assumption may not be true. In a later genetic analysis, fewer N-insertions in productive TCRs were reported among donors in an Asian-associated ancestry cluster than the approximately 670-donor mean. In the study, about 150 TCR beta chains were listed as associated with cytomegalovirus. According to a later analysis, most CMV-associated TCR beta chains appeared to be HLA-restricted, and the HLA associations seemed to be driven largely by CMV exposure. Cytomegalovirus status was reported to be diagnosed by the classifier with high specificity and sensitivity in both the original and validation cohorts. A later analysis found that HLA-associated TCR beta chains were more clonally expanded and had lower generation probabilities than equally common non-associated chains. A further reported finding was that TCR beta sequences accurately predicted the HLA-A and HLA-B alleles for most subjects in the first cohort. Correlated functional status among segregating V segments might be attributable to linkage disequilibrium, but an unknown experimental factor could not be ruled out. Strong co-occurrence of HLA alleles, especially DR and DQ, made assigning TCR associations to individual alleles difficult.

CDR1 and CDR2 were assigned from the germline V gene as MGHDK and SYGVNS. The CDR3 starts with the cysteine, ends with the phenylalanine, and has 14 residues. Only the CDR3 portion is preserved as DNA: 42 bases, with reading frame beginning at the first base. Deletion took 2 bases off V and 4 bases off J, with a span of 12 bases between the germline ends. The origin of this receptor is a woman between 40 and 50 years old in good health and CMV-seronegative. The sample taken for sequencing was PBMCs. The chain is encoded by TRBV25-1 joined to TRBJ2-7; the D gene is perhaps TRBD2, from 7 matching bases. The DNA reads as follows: TGTGCCAGCAGTGAAGTGAGGGGGGGGTACGAGCAGTACTTC. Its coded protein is CASSEVRGGYEQYF.